Listed here are 12 T cell receptor beta chains from one sample, sequenced in a study of beta chain features in type 1 diabetes. The sequenced template was cDNA made from the entire isolated RNA. Measured with immunoSEQ multiplex PCR; TCRdb has only the in-frame clones, and not every one. The sample consists of around 400,000 clones, roughly 12% of them appearing once. The sequenced sample was naive CD4+ T cells from blood. These receptors were collected from a man between 18 and 29 years old in good health.

This chain joins TRBV19 and TRBJ2-5; 10 bases are shared with TRBD2. The CDR3 covers 16 residues. CDR1 and CDR2 (germline): LNHDA, SQIVND (reference sequence). Unmatched junction bases numbered 9, after V lost 3 bases and J lost 5 bases. DNA of the CDR3: TGTGCCAGTAGTATCATGCTAGCGGGAGCGAGCGAGACCCAGTACTTC. It codes for CASSIMLAGASETQYF.

The chain employs TRBV5-4 and TRBJ1-1; D is ambiguous. From germline, CDR1 is SGHNT and CDR2 YYREEE (reference sequence). This CDR3 is 13 amino acids long. V dropped 4 bases and J dropped 8 bases, with 15 bases sitting between them. The CDR3, as DNA: TGTGCCAGCAGCCCGGACTACTTCGGGGAAGCTTTCTTT. Its protein is CASSPDYFGEAFF.

A few counts support this clone. J is TRBJ2-7 and V is TRBV7-3, with a tentative D call TRBD1 (6 bases). Trimming took off 5 bases at V and 1 base at J, with 9 bases between the two ends. The CDR3 is made up of 13 amino acids. From germline, CDR1 is SGHTA and CDR2 FQGTGA. CDR3 coding DNA: TGTGCCAGCAGCCCAGGACAGTCCTACGAGCAGTACTTC. Protein sequence: CASSPGQSYEQYF.

This chain links TRBV28 with TRBJ1-2; D is ambiguous. In germline, CDR1 is MDHEN, CDR2 SYDVKM. The CDR3 is 13 residues long. Trimming took off 6 bases at V and 8 bases at J, with 16 bases between the two ends. DNA of the CDR3: TGTGCCAGCAGCCTTGGTTGGAGCGGAGGCTACACCTTC. This gives the protein CASSLGWSGGYTF.

This clone was found a few times. The chain couples TRBV28 to TRBJ2-7; the D is unclear. The CDR3 length is 15 residues. CDR1 is MDHEN and CDR2 is SYDVKM in the germline V gene. V dropped 2 bases and J dropped 1 base, with 12 bases sitting between them. The CDR3 DNA follows: TGTGCCAGCAGTTTAGCAGGTTCCTATTCCTACGAGCAGTACTTC. It specifies CASSLAGSYSYEQYF.

The CDR3 DNA reads as TGTGCCTGGAGTGCGAGAAACTATGGCTACACCTTC. Translating it yields CAWSARNYGYTF. This chain links TRBV30 with TRBJ1-2; D is unclear. The CDR3 covers 12 residues. Per germline, CDR1 GTSNPN and CDR2 SVGIG (reference sequence). V was clipped by 1 base and J by 2 bases, with 5 bases between them.

This clone was counted between two and nine times. The rearrangement joins TRBV19 to TRBJ2-5, with TRBD2 matching 8 bases. The V gene end was trimmed by 5 bases and the J gene end by 6 bases; junction bases not matched to a gene: 8. This CDR3 is built from 14 residues. CDR1 is LNHDA, CDR2 SQIVND, per germline (reference sequence). CDR3 nucleotide sequence: TGTGCCAGTAGTCCGCGGACTAGCCGTCAGACCCAGTACTTC. As protein: CASSPRTSRQTQYF.

Notes on this clone: This may arise from a read error, as a much more abundant clone is one base away. The same CDR3 can be traced to other DNA sequences in this sample. This chain uses TRBV4-3 with TRBJ2-7, with TRBD1 identical over 7 bases. From germline, CDR1 is LGHNA and CDR2 YSLEER. Germline trimming cut 0 bases from V and 3 bases from J; bases unmatched to any gene: 5. The CDR3 runs 15 residues. DNA of the CDR3: TGCGCCAGCAGCCAAGATCTAGGGGACAGCTACGAGCAGTACTTC. Its protein product is CASSQDLGDSYEQYF.

This clone was picked up a small number of times. V and J are TRBV7-2 and TRBJ1-1; D perhaps matches TRBD1 (5 bases). V lost 5 bases to trimming and J lost 5 bases, with 15 bases between them. Per the germline V gene, CDR1 is SGHTA and CDR2 is FQGNSA. This CDR3 is built from 14 residues. In DNA, the CDR3 is TGTGCCAGCAGCCCAGGAGGGGCGAATACTGAAGCTTTCTTT. Amino acids: CASSPGGANTEAFF.

V gene TRBV9 combines with J gene TRBJ2-7; the match to TRBD2 covers 7 bases. Germline V gene sequence: CDR1 SGDLS, CDR2 YYNGEE. The CDR3 has 14 amino acids. Unmatched junction bases numbered 9, after V lost 3 bases and J lost 6 bases. CDR3 protein: CASSAGGLALEQYF. The CDR3 DNA reads as TGTGCCAGCAGCGCGGGGGGTTTGGCCCTCGAGCAGTACTTC.

The gene calls are TRBV7-3 and TRBJ2-7; perhaps TRBD2 as D (5 bases). Germline-derived CDR1 and CDR2 are SGHTA and FQGTGA. The CDR3 is 16 amino acids. With 1 base removed from V and 3 bases from J, the gap between germline ends came to 16 bases. The CDR3 loop is CASSLNGGRGVYEQYF. CDR3 DNA: TGTGCCAGCAGCTTAAATGGCGGCCGGGGAGTCTACGAGCAGTACTTC. Looking up the rest from reference TRBV7-3 and TRBJ2-7 gives the full variable domain: GAGVSQTPSNKVTEKGKYVELRCDPISGHTALYWYRQSLGQGPEFLIYFQGTGAADDSGLPNDRFFAVRPEGSVSTLKIQRTERGDSAVYLCASSLNGGRGVYEQYFGPGTRLTVT.

This clone has only a few counts. The chain uses TRBV7-3 and TRBJ2-1; 13 positions agree with TRBD2. Germline assignment: CDR1 SGHTA and CDR2 FQGTGA. V was pared by 4 bases and J by 0 bases, with 3 bases of the junction left unmatched. The CDR3 is made up of 17 amino acids. The DNA for the CDR3 is TGTGCCAGCAGCTCGACTAGCGGGGGGAGCTCCTACAATGAGCAGTTCTTC. Its protein product is CASSSTSGGSSYNEQFF.